The 2 T cell receptor beta chains below were found in one sample sequenced in a study of blood T cells in healthy people across ages. Next came a second PCR, run for about 7 to 12 cycles, which used a sample-barcoded 5' primer along with a J-beta primer mix. TCRdb itself ran the 5' RACE reads through MiXCR, one entry per CDR3 protein. The data hold 1.5 million to 2 million distinct CDR3 sequences, with roughly 52% observed a single time. Sample: blood. The receptors come from a woman between 35 and 50 years old in good health.

This clonotype was seen more than once but under ten times. The chain joins TRBV2 to TRBJ1-5; D not resolved. The CDR3 contains 15 residues. Germline V gene lookup returns CDR1 SNHLY and CDR2 FYNNEI. With 3 bases removed from V and 1 base from J, the gap between germline ends came to 10 bases. The CDR3 DNA sequence: TGTGCCAGCAGTGACCGTGAGACGAGCAATCAGCCCCAGCATTTT. Amino acids: CASSDRETSNQPQHF.

The chain combines TRBV4-1 with TRBJ2-7; D may be TRBD2 (5 bases). This CDR3 region has 13 residues. Trimming cost V 5 bases and J 4 bases, with 12 bases left between them. The germline V gene has CDR1 MGHRA and CDR2 YSYEKL. The CDR3 nucleotides are TGCGCCAGCAGCAACGAACGGGGTTACGAGCAGTACTTC. The encoded protein is CASSNERGYEQYF.